Described below is a single T cell receptor beta chain sequence and its context. The sample belongs to a study of blood T cell repertoires in COVID-19. Study in general: Samples of COVID-19 (acute and convalescent) were obtained from the United States, Italy and Spain. T cells, B-cell-depleted T cells, or PBMCs supplied cDNA or gDNA.

How the authors handled the data: The authors estimated nucleated cell counts from reference gene primer amplification. Here immunoSEQ multiplex PCR was the method, and the copy in TCRdb shows in-frame clones only, minus some. Clone size and the V and J calls come from that table; the DNA yielded D and trimming. The table includes approximately 670,000 clones, 70% to 90% detected once. Trimming at V came to 3 bases and at J to 4 bases, leaving 3 bases not matched to a gene. From germline, CDR1 is SGHRS and CDR2 YFSETQ. This CDR3 spans 14 amino acids. This chain uses TRBV5-1 with TRBJ2-2; TRBD1 matches at 7 bases. The sample consisted of peripheral blood. The clonotype originates from a woman between 18 and 29 years old with acute or convalescent COVID-19. For the CDR3, the DNA is TGCGCCAGCAGCTCCACAGGGGTCACCGGGGAGCTGTTTTTT. Translated, it gives CASSSTGVTGELFF.